This entry lists 3 T cell receptor beta chains sequenced from one sample in a study of OX40 agonist ivuxolimab in advanced cancers. Some clones are missing from TCRdb's copy, which holds only in-frame ones; the method was immunoSEQ multiplex PCR. The repertoire consists of over 55,000 clones, with about 91% occurring once and the leading ten covering less than 5%. Sequenced here: CD4+ or CD8+ T cells sorted from blood, sampled in a trial of the OX40 agonist ivuxolimab. All receptors derive from an adult with an advanced solid tumor such as melanoma, head and neck, liver or kidney cancer.

The rearrangement links TRBV29-1 to TRBJ2-1, with TRBD2 matching over 10 bases. Germline CDR1 and CDR2: SQVTM and ANQGSEA. The CDR3 is 15 residues long. V was clipped by 3 bases and J by 3 bases; unmatched bases: 5. The DNA for the CDR3 is TGCAGCGTTGAGGGGGCTAGCGGGAGCTACAATGAGCAGTTCTTC. Translating gives CSVEGASGSYNEQFF.

The rearrangement links TRBV5-1 to TRBJ2-1; TRBD2 aligns across 7 bases. There are 17 residues in the CDR3. The J segment lost 1 base and the V segment lost 0 bases, leaving 7 bases of the junction unmatched. Germline loops: CDR1 SGHRS, CDR2 YFSETQ. The CDR3 nucleotides are TGCGCCAGCAGCTTGGTTTGGGCGGGAGATTCCTACAATGAGCAGTTCTTC. Translating gives CASSLVWAGDSYNEQFF.

Here the CDR3 DNA reads TGTGCCAGCAGCCACGGACAGTTCCTGGGGGAGCAGTACTTC. Protein sequence: CASSHGQFLGEQYF. The V and J genes are TRBV14 and TRBJ2-7, with D tentatively TRBD1 (6 bases). CDR3 length: 14 residues. Germline V gene sequence: CDR1 SGHDN, CDR2 FVKESK. Trimming shortened V by 3 bases and J by 7 bases, and 16 bases separated the two germline ends. Full variable domain (missing parts from reference TRBV14 and TRBJ2-7): EAGVTQFPSHSVIEKGQTVTLRCDPISGHDNLYWYRRVMGKEIKFLLHFVKESKQDESGMPNNRFLAERTGGTYSTLKVQPAELEDSGVYFCASSHGQFLGEQYFGPGTRLTVT.